Listed below are T cell receptor beta chains from one sample, sequenced in a study of T cells after yellow fever vaccination. TCRdb re-called the 5' RACE reads through MiXCR, storing one row per CDR3 protein. The sample lists tens of thousands of distinct CDR3 sequences, 7.4% occurring once. The sequences come from CD8+ T cells sorted from PBMCs, collected roughly 15 days after the first yellow fever vaccination. All receptors come from a man younger than 35 who received the YFV17D yellow fever vaccine. Each CDR3 is given with its conserved first and last residue. Each record gives: J gene, V gene, CDR3 protein.

J: TRBJ1-1; V: TRBV4-3; CDR3: CASSQDRGAGTEAFF
J: TRBJ2-1; V: TRBV6-2/TRBV6-3; CDR3: CASSYTGSGGNEQFF
J: TRBJ2-1; V: TRBV5-1; CDR3: CASSRLRDSLQFF
J: TRBJ2-7; V: TRBV7-9; CDR3: CASSSPGYEQYF
J: TRBJ2-2; V: TRBV5-1; CDR3: CASSLLASETGELFF
J: TRBJ2-7; V: TRBV19; CDR3: CASSPGVRGDYEQYF
J: TRBJ1-5; V: TRBV6-2/TRBV6-3; CDR3: CASSRQGPQPQHF
J: TRBJ2-1; V: TRBV4-1; CDR3: CASSQAASIEQFF
J: TRBJ2-2; V: TRBV20-1; CDR3: CSARDLGEDTGELFF
J: TRBJ2-7; V: TRBV12-3/TRBV12-4; CDR3: CASSDVATYEQYF
J: TRBJ1-5; V: TRBV6-1; CDR3: CASSEREWSNQPQHF
J: TRBJ1-3; V: TRBV12-3/TRBV12-4; CDR3: CASREDRGNTIYF
J: TRBJ2-1; V: TRBV7-9; CDR3: CAGSPAGTSVSEQFF
J: TRBJ2-3; V: TRBV6-4; CDR3: CASSPGQGAADTQYF
J: TRBJ2-3; V: TRBV5-4; CDR3: CASSSLGGDADTQYF
J: TRBJ2-1; V: TRBV5-1; CDR3: CASSSEGNHRFSEQFF
J: TRBJ1-4; V: TRBV10-3; CDR3: CAISPSAGANEKLFF